Each of the 23 T cell receptor delta chains below was sequenced from the same sample in a study of Vδ1+ human thymocytes. Findings and caveats of the study: Thymic TRG and TRD repertoires appeared highly polyclonal, with Gaussian CDR3 length distributions.

RNA was extracted from the cells and then reverse transcribed. The CDR3 regions were amplified by multiplex PCR from V-gene primers to a constant-region primer. TCRdb re-called the multiplex PCR reads via CATT. This table holds 45,000 to 60,000 delta-chain clones, around 16% found once. Antigens of these TCRs are unknown. Sequencing was performed on Vdelta1+ gamma-delta thymocytes from the thymus. Noted subset: FACS-sorted CD3+ TCRalphabeta- TCRVdelta1+ TCRVdelta2- thymocytes. The source is a girl under three years old who had congenital heart surgery.

The genes are TRDV1 and TRDJ1; TRDD3 matches 10 bases. The CDR3 covers 16 residues. Per the germline V gene, CDR1 is TSWWSYY and CDR2 is QGS. The V and J ends lost 3 bases and 2 bases, in that order; junction bases with no gene match: 6. The CDR3 bases are TGTGCTCTTGGGGACCCAGTACTGGGGGATACCGATAAACTCATCTTT. Translation gives CALGDPVLGDTDKLIF.

V gene TRDV1 combines with J gene TRDJ1; D not certain. This CDR3 comprises 21 residues. V was trimmed by 5 bases and J by 1 base, leaving 32 bases between them. Germline V gene lookup returns CDR1 TSWWSYY and CDR2 QGS. DNA for the CDR3: TGTGCTCTTGGGACCTGTTCCGAGCTTGACGGCCACGCCCGATTCACCGATAAACTCATCTTT. It encodes CALGTCSELDGHARFTDKLIF.

This chain links TRDV1 with TRDJ1; 9 bases line up with TRDD3. Trimming at V came to 2 bases and at J to 5 bases, leaving 9 bases not matched to a gene. Germline loops: CDR1 TSWWSYY, CDR2 QGS. The CDR3 is made up of 16 amino acids. The chain's CDR3 is CALGEYLEGDTDKLIF. Here the CDR3 DNA reads TGTGCTCTTGGGGAATACCTGGAGGGGGATACAGATAAACTCATCTTT.

This clone was seen a few times. The chain combines TRDV1 with TRDJ1, with TRDD3 as a possible D gene (6 bases). Trimming cost V 4 bases and J 0 bases, with 30 bases left between them. Germline loops: CDR1 TSWWSYY, CDR2 QGS. The CDR3 extends over 21 amino acids. CDR3 in DNA: TGTGCTCTTGGGGCGGCGGAGGATACTAGAGATCATGGATCCCACACCGATAAACTCATCTTT. It is translated as CALGAAEDTRDHGSHTDKLIF.

This clone was observed many times. V gene TRAV29/DV5 combines with J gene TRDJ1; D is uncertain. Germline V gene sequence: CDR1 NSMFDY, CDR2 ISSIKDK. This CDR3 is 14 amino acids long. Trimming removed 7 bases from V and 9 bases from J, with 25 bases in between. This CDR3 is CASLSRFWLTELIF. CDR3 nucleotides: TGTGCATCACTTTCGCGCTTTTGGCTAACTGAACTCATCTTT. The entire variable domain, with the rest obtained from reference TRAV29/DV5 and TRDJ1, is as follows: DQQVKQNSPSLSVQEGRISILNCDYTNSMFDYFLWYKKYPAEGPTFLISISSIKDKNEDGRFTVFLNKSAKHLSLHIVPSQPGDSAVYFCASLSRFWLTELIFGKGTRVTVEP.

The chain employs TRDV1 and TRDJ1; a weak D match, TRDD3 (6 bases). The CDR3 has 16 amino acids. CDR1 is TSWWSYY and CDR2 is QGS in the germline V gene. Trimming left V 5 bases short and J 4 bases short, with 20 bases between. The CDR3 DNA is TGTGCTCTTGGGCCAAGTAACATACTGGGCATCGATAAACTCATCTTT. The encoded protein is CALGPSNILGIDKLIF.

The V call is TRDV1, the J call TRDJ1; no clear D. Trimming cost V 7 bases and J 2 bases, with 23 bases left between them. This CDR3 contains 17 residues. CDR1 and CDR2 (germline): TSWWSYY, QGS. The chain's CDR3 is CALDPLSPSTGTDKLIF. The DNA of the CDR3 is TGTGCTCTTGATCCCCTCTCCCCATCTACGGGGACCGATAAACTCATCTTT.

A few counts support this clone. V is TRDV1 and J is TRDJ1; 9 nucleotides line up with TRDD3. Germline CDR1 is TSWWSYY and CDR2 is QGS. This CDR3 comprises 17 residues. V was pared by 6 bases and J by 0 bases, with 11 bases of the junction left unmatched. CDR3: CALGSIWGISYTDKLIF. Here the CDR3 DNA reads TGTGCTCTTGGATCGATCTGGGGGATCTCTTACACCGATAAACTCATCTTT.

This chain connects TRDV1 to TRDJ1, with 8 bases aligning to TRDD3. CDR3 length: 16 residues. Per the germline V gene, CDR1 is TSWWSYY and CDR2 is QGS. Losses at the gene ends were 4 bases for V and 1 base for J; bases not matched to a gene: 8. This CDR3 reads CALGASLGEPTDKLIF. Here the CDR3 DNA reads TGTGCTCTTGGGGCCTCTCTGGGGGAGCCCACCGATAAACTCATCTTT.

The chain joins TRDV1 to TRDJ1, with TRDD3 matching over 7 bases. Germline loops: CDR1 TSWWSYY, CDR2 QGS. The junction had 12 bases not matched to a gene; V was cut back by 2 bases and J by 6 bases. CDR3 length: 16 amino acids. The DNA for the CDR3 is TGTGCTCTTGGGGAAACCATATGGGGGACTTCTCATAAACTCATCTTT. This gives the protein CALGETIWGTSHKLIF.

This sequence joins TRDV1 and TRDJ1; 12 bases map to TRDD3. The CDR3 extends over 23 amino acids. Germline CDR1 is TSWWSYY and CDR2 is QGS. V trimming: 0 bases; J trimming: 1 base; junction bases outside the gene matches: 21. The CDR3 region has the DNA TGTGCTCTTGGGGAACTGTGTGATTCCTACTATGGTACTGGGGGATACTGCACCGATAAACTCATCTTT. It encodes CALGELCDSYYGTGGYCTDKLIF.

The V gene is TRDV1, the J gene TRDJ1; 8 nucleotides line up with TRDD3. V was clipped by 9 bases and J by 7 bases; unmatched bases: 46. Per the germline V gene, CDR1 is TSWWSYY and CDR2 is QGS. The CDR3 consists of 25 residues. As DNA, the CDR3 is TGTGCTCTCGATCGATTTGAGCGAAATGTTCCTTCTTCTCGTTCTGGGGGACCCCACGGTGGTAAACTCATCTTT. It is translated as CALDRFERNVPSSRSGGPHGGKLIF.

The rearrangement uses TRDV1 and TRDJ1; 7 nucleotides line up with TRDD3. V trimming: 1 base; J trimming: 1 base; junction bases outside the gene matches: 18. The germline CDR1 and CDR2 sequences are TSWWSYY and QGS. This CDR3 contains 20 residues. The CDR3, as DNA: TGTGCTCTTGGGGAACCTTTATATGTACCGGGGGATTTAGTCACCGATAAACTCATCTTT. This codes for CALGEPLYVPGDLVTDKLIF.

The V call is TRDV1, the J call TRDJ1, with 9 nucleotides matching TRDD2. Unmatched junction bases numbered 22, after V lost 3 bases and J lost 8 bases. The CDR3 has 19 amino acids. Germline assignment: CDR1 TSWWSYY and CDR2 QGS. The CDR3 DNA sequence: TGTGCTCTTGGGGACCCCCTTCCTACGAGGTATACTCCGTTGCCAAAACTCATCTTT. This encodes CALGDPLPTRYTPLPKLIF.

In this sample, this clone turned up a few times. This chain uses TRDV1 with TRDJ1, with 9 bases that match TRDD3. The germline gives CDR1 TSWWSYY, CDR2 QGS. V lost 0 bases, J lost 2 bases, and 19 bases stayed unmatched. The CDR3 totals 21 residues. DNA of the CDR3: TGTGCTCTTGGGGAACTAAAATCCTACCAGTACTGGGGGAAGCAAACCGATAAACTCATCTTT. Encoded protein: CALGELKSYQYWGKQTDKLIF.

There are a few counts of this clone. This rearrangement joins TRDV1 to TRDJ1, with 8 bases aligning to TRDD3. V shed 4 bases and J 3 bases; nucleotides not matched to a gene: 22. Germline V gene data show CDR1 as TSWWSYY and CDR2 as QGS. There are 20 residues in the CDR3. The CDR3 spells CALGARPVLGAHTGSDKLIF. The DNA of the CDR3 is TGTGCTCTTGGGGCCCGACCCGTACTGGGGGCTCACACGGGGTCCGATAAACTCATCTTT.

This clone was counted between two and nine times. A much larger clone sits a single nucleotide away, making a read error possible. The gene calls are TRDV2 and TRDJ1; D is unclear. Germline lookup yields CDR1 GEAIGNYY and CDR2 EKD. V lost 1 base and J 10 bases, leaving 18 bases between the germline ends. There are 14 residues in the CDR3. In nucleotides, the CDR3 is TGTGCCTGTGACACGTGGCTCGGACGGAAGGGACTCATCTTT. Residues: CACDTWLGRKGLIF.

This clone has more than one count but fewer than ten. V and J are TRDV1 and TRDJ1; D might be TRDD3 (6 bases). V was clipped by 2 bases and J by 2 bases, with 18 bases between them. This CDR3 has 17 amino acids. The V gene's germline CDR1 is TSWWSYY and CDR2 QGS. CDR3 residues: CALGENPYWAGTDKLIF. The CDR3 DNA sequence: TGTGCTCTTGGGGAAAATCCGTACTGGGCTGGGACCGATAAACTCATCTTT.

This clone was seen only a few times. The chain recombines TRDV1 with TRDJ1; the D gene is possibly TRDD3 (6 bases). Trimming left V 4 bases short and J 3 bases short, with 24 bases between. This CDR3 spans 18 amino acids. CDR1 is TSWWSYY and CDR2 is QGS in the germline V gene. The CDR3 region is CALGGALGRHWVSDKLIF. CDR3 DNA: TGTGCTCTTGGGGGCGCCCTAGGACGACACTGGGTATCCGATAAACTCATCTTT.

Only a few counts were recorded for this clone. V gene TRDV1 combines with J gene TRDJ2; 11 bases agree with TRDD3. This CDR3 spans 22 amino acids. The germline CDR1 and CDR2 sequences are TSWWSYY and QGS. The junction had 21 bases not matched to a gene; V was cut back by 0 bases and J by 6 bases. The CDR3 sequence is CALGELPTFQLGDTREAAQLFF. CDR3 in DNA: TGTGCTCTTGGGGAACTTCCTACGTTTCAGTTGGGGGATACGCGGGAGGCAGCACAACTCTTCTTT.

V is TRDV1 and J is TRDJ1; 9 bases agree with TRDD3. Germline assignment: CDR1 TSWWSYY and CDR2 QGS. The CDR3 contains 26 residues. Trimming cost V 0 bases and J 0 bases; bases outside gene matches: 32. The CDR3 sequence is CALGELGGRLPPDVLGEYFYTDKLIF. Here the CDR3 DNA reads TGTGCTCTTGGGGAACTGGGGGGCCGTCTCCCCCCCGATGTACTGGGGGAGTATTTTTACACCGATAAACTCATCTTT.

The rearrangement uses TRDV1 and TRDJ1, with 10 nucleotides matching TRDD3. CDR1 TSWWSYY and CDR2 QGS come from the germline V gene. V lost 0 bases to trimming and J lost 0 bases; unmatched junction nucleotides: 10. The CDR3 totals 19 residues. Here the CDR3 reads CALGELEVLGDPHTDKLIF. The CDR3, as DNA: TGTGCTCTTGGGGAACTTGAAGTACTGGGGGATCCCCACACCGATAAACTCATCTTT.

The chain couples TRDV1 to TRDJ1, with D hard to call. CDR3 length: 10 amino acids. Looked up from germline, CDR1 is TSWWSYY and CDR2 is QGS. The V and J ends lost 11 bases and 7 bases respectively, with 11 bases between them. CDR3 DNA sequence: TGTGCTTTGGGTCACGGTAAACTCATCTTT. It is translated as CALGHGKLIF.